This T cell receptor beta chain was captured by sequencing in a study of human T cells and chemical hapten exposure (dated by TCRdb to 2020 to 2022). At the level of the whole study: For sensitization, 2% DPC in acetone was applied to a 2 cm by 2 cm area of upper inner arm skin. Throughout the study period of roughly 24 weeks, patients also received therapeutic DPC doses to the scalp every week. Patch testing was performed on the upper back with Finn chambers containing 0.01% DPC, and the patch tests were scored after 6 days according to International Contact Dermatitis Research Group standards. The patient cohort, mostly female, included alopecia areata with under or over 50% scalp involvement, alopecia totalis and alopecia universalis. Libraries were pooled for sequencing, and per-sample TCR yields varied mainly because of small differences in library volumes within the pool. This study followed changes in the peripheral blood TCR repertoire in vivo during primary and secondary sensitization of alopecia patients to the hapten diphenylcyclopropenone (DPC). Patient blood was sampled pre-sensitization (week 0) and at 2, 6 and about 24 weeks after DPC sensitization. About 28 alopecia patients gave blood for TCR sequencing at one to four time points (pre-sensitization, 2, 6 and 24 weeks). What the work shows at the level of the full study, not this receptor alone: No change with DPC sensitization was found in the number of TCRs above 1 in 1000 frequency, and no evidence of global repertoire structure alterations was found. Because every patient had alopecia, a presumed autoimmune disease, the patients' immune response might differ from that of healthy individuals. A positive correlation was found between the number of PT1 expanded TCRs and patch test score, with significance reached at thresholds 8, 16 and 32 but not 4. Repeated subsampling changed both the strength of the expansion versus patch-test correlation and the threshold at which that correlation became significant. Significantly more large CDR3 similarity clusters were formed by expanded TCRs than by pre-sensitization or healthy control sets, consistent with antigen-driven responses.

Including the terminal cysteine and phenylalanine, the CDR3 comprises 14 residues. The kept DNA is CDR3 alone, 42 bases in frame from the first base. V loses 1 base, J loses 5 bases, and the germline ends lie 14 bases apart. CDR1 and CDR2 are drawn from the germline V gene (reference sequence): GTSNPN, SVGIG. This clonotype was seen ten or more times. What antigen it recognizes has not been identified. No much larger clone is present one base from it, and per-base qualities are unavailable. What the time point label conveys for this sample: patch test 3, about 24 weeks after DPC sensitization. The sample's treatment or condition label is to be understood as: therapeutic diphenylcyclopropenone sensitization with weekly scalp DPC. Blood at each patch-test visit was drawn before the patch test was applied. To be eligible, patients had to be aged 18 to 70, diagnosed with alopecia and judged suitable for DPC therapy, while pregnant patients were excluded. Unfractionated whole blood was collected in Tempus Blood RNA tubes, and total RNA was extracted from that blood.

The library came from RACE. The run used a NextSeq 500. During library preparation, unique molecular identifiers were attached to individual cDNA molecules so that TCRs could be counted in a quantitative, reproducible way. For every blood RNA sample, sequencing covered both the TCR alpha and TCR beta chains. In the source study's methods: A median of around 100,000 TCRs per sample was observed, with a range of about 20,000 to 750,000. The Decombinator software suite was used to annotate V, J and CDR3 in the TCR reads. For the PS versus PT1 abundance plots, all samples were subsampled to the same number of TCRs (28,000). Expanded TCRs were defined as absent before sensitization and observed at least eight times at the 2-week time point. TCRdb applied fastp at Q25 and MiXCR to the public reads, then kept only in-frame beta chains. Each entry is one CDR3 protein sequence, shown with its most common DNA and genes. TCRdb, rather than the study authors, made the V and J calls. The sample records 75,000 to 90,000 distinct CDR3 sequences, more than 10% of which are singletons. The ten most abundant clones make up 3.7% of the sample.

The chain is assembled from TRBV30 and TRBJ1-1; confidence is insufficient to name the D gene. The sequencing here drew on whole blood, taken in connection with sensitization to the hapten diphenylcyclopropenone (DPC). The receptor's source is a woman in her forties or fifties with alopecia areata. Some clones in this sample may be carry-over from other donors' samples. The CDR3: CAWSAGTGRTEAFF. The nucleotide sequence is given as TGTGCCTGGAGTGCGGGCACCGGGAGGACTGAAGCTTTCTTT.